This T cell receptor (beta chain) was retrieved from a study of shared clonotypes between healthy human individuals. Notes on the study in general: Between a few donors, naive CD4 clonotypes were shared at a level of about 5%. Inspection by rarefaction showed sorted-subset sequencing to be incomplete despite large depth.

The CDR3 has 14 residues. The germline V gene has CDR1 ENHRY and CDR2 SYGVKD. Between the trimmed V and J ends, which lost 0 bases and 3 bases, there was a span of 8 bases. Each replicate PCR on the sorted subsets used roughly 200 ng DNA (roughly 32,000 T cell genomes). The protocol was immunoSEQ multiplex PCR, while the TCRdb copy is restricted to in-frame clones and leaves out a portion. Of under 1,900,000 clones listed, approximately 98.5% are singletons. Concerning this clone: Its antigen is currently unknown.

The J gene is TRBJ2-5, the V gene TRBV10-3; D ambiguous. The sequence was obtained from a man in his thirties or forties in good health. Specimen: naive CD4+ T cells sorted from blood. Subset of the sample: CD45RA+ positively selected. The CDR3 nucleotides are TGTGCCATCAGTGAGTCGCCAGCAAAAGAGACCCAGTACTTC. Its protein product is CAISESPAKETQYF.